What follows is one TCR beta chain and its context. Its cognate antigen has yet to be identified. No much larger clone is present one base from it, and per-base qualities are unavailable. The data are from a study of shared clonotypes between healthy human individuals (TCRdb year 2020). For the wider study: The cohort included three men and two women between 18 and 49 years of age. For each donor, three plates each were used for CD4 naive and CD4 memory, two plates were used for CD8 naive, and one plate was used for CD8 memory. To increase sequencing depth and limit assay-specific biases, TCR repertoire library preparation and sequencing were carried out by different laboratories using diverse techniques. The study deeply sequenced blood TCR repertoires of about 5 healthy adults to estimate repertoire size and the extent of clonotype sharing between individuals. Each donor's leukapheresis produced roughly between about 0.8 and 10 billion PBMCs.

Healthy HIV-negative adults with no recently reported acute infections or vaccinations were included as donors. Only Caucasian adults living in Nashville, Tennessee, USA were represented among the donors. CD4+ T cells were enriched by magnetic negative selection; naive cells were then positively selected on CD45RA, and the negative fraction formed the memory subset. Blood was obtained by leukapheresis, after which PBMCs were separated by Ficoll-Histopaque density gradient centrifugation and cryopreserved in liquid nitrogen vapor phase. Analytical flow cytometry was used to check the purity and quantity of every magnetically sorted T cell population. Genomic DNA was isolated from each sorted fraction and quantified by UV absorbance on a Nanodrop 2000c. Using the deep immunoSEQ assay, TCR CDR3 regions were amplified from genomic DNA by multiplex PCR. Extracted genomic DNA from each cell subset was spread evenly across all wells of several immunoSEQ 96-well plates, with each plate serving as a replicate. For sorted subsets, each replicate PCR was loaded with 150 to 250 ng genomic DNA, equivalent to about 30,000 T cell genomes. Purified libraries were measured with a Qubit 3.0 fluorometer, size-checked on a Bioanalyzer 2100, and measured again with the KAPA Library Quantification kit. Every immunoSEQ 96-well plate was sequenced on a separate single-read 150-cycle Illumina NextSeq 550 flow cell. Regarding the original processing steps: Because the immunoSEQ output included only junctional sequences and no quality scores, the filtering could not be the same as the filtering used for full-length reads. To assign V/J genes and CDR3, sequences were annotated against IMGT germline references using PyIR, a Python wrapper for IgBLAST v1.9. Reads with weak V/J assignments (E-value above 1e-6), missing CDR3, stop codons, out-of-frame junctions, or ambiguous translated residues were removed. A V3J clonotype was defined by an identical inferred V gene, J gene, and CDR3 amino acid sequence. To compute the percentage overlap between repertoires, the number of shared unique clonotypes was divided by the size of the smaller repertoire. Three approaches were used to assess repertoire richness: RTK rarefaction, the Chao1 estimator, and Recon v2.1 estimates of unobserved clonotypes. Generation probabilities were computed with OLGA for all TCRbeta clonotypes obtained by the gDNA method from a handful of donors. TCRdb limited this immuneACCESS table to in-frame rearrangements with V and J called. A share of clones is missing; checked studies link under half to unresolved V genes, and the rest is unexplained. V, J and clone size were drawn from that table, and D and trimming were deduced from the DNA. A total of approximately 720,000 clones appear in this sample, around 72% of them only once. The ten largest clones represent approximately 1.8% of the sample.

The CDR3 spans 14 residues, from the cysteine through the phenylalanine. The CDR3 DNA has 42 bases and is translated from base 1. The germline V gene encodes CDR1 SQVTM and CDR2 ANQGSEA. The junction shows trimming of 6 bases on V and 3 bases on J, plus 15 bases between the germline ends. General study outcomes and caveats: Based on pairwise subsampling, the degree of clonotype sharing among donors was expected to be affected by sequencing depth. Incomplete sequencing was indicated by rarefaction of sorted-subset datasets, despite the large sequencing depth. Larger estimated clonotype richness was generally found for naive subsets than for memory subsets. The small number of donors limited the genetic and exposure-history diversity represented. Sampling was restricted to blood, and TCR repertoires in tissue are likely to differ from TCR repertoires in blood. Compared with non-shared clonotypes, the clonotypes found in all four sorted-subset donors had higher generation probabilities. Across several donors, approximately 4.6% of naive CD4, roughly 3.5% of naive CD8, approximately 2.5% of memory CD4, and approximately 0.4% of memory CD8 clonotypes were shared.

The chain employs TRBV29-1 and TRBJ2-1, with the D gene possibly TRBD1 or TRBD2, each one fitting 5 bases. The receptor was isolated from a woman in her twenties or thirties in good health. Sequencing was carried out using memory CD4+ T cells sorted from blood. The meaning of the sample's cell subset or site label: CD45RA-negative fraction. The bases are TGCAGCGTCTCCGGGACGGAAGGCTACAATGAGCAGTTCTTC. Its protein reads: CSVSGTEGYNEQFF.